These 27 T cell receptor beta chains were sequenced from one sample in a study of graft-versus-host responses after intestinal transplantation. Some clones are missing from TCRdb's copy, which holds only in-frame ones; the method was immunoSEQ multiplex PCR. The repertoire holds several thousand clones, with roughly a quarter as singletons. The starting material was alloreactive CD4+ T cells from a mixed lymphocyte reaction culture, obtained before intestinal transplant. Subset noted: CFSE-low proliferating T cells sorted from approximately six-day pre-transplant mixed lymphocyte reaction (GvH or HvG direction). The receptors come from a human patient who received an intestinal transplant.

The chain links TRBV18 to TRBJ2-3, with D hard to call. V lost 6 bases and J lost 1, with 8 bases in between. This CDR3 spans 13 amino acids. Germline loops: CDR1 KGHSH, CDR2 LQKENI. In DNA form, the CDR3 reads TGTGCCAGCTCCTCCCTGGGCACAGATACGCAGTATTTT. It encodes CASSSLGTDTQYF. Variable domain in full (rest from reference TRBV18 and TRBJ2-3): NAGVMQNPRHLVRRRGQEARLRCSPMKGHSHVYWYRQLPEEGLKFMVYLQKENIIDESGMPKERFSAEFPKEGPSILRIQQVVRGDSAAYFCASSSLGTDTQYFGPGTRLTVL.

The V and J genes are TRBV2 and TRBJ2-1; TRBD1 agrees at 7 bases. With 6 bases clipped from V and 9 bases from J, the junction kept 8 bases outside the gene matches. This CDR3 region has 13 residues. Germline V lookup: CDR1 SNHLY, CDR2 FYNNEI. CDR3 protein: CASRLQGRGEQFF. Written as DNA, the CDR3 is TGTGCCAGCAGGTTACAGGGGCGCGGTGAGCAGTTCTTC.

This clone counts as medium-sized. V usage is TRBV14 and J usage is TRBJ1-3, with TRBD1 as a possible D gene (5 bases). Germline V gene sequence: CDR1 SGHDN, CDR2 FVKESK. V lost 8 bases and J lost 14, with 22 bases in between. The CDR3 sequence is 13 residues long. CDR3 in amino acids: CASRRSSGTYLYF. The CDR3 DNA sequence: TGTGCCAGCCGGAGGAGTTCCGGGACTTACTTATATTTT.

The V call is TRBV18, the J call TRBJ2-3, with TRBD2 matching 8 bases. Germline loops: CDR1 KGHSH, CDR2 LQKENI. The CDR3 is 15 residues long. V gave up 4 bases and J gave up 4 bases; unmatched junction bases: 7. CDR3 sequence reads: CASSLLAVVADTQYF. CDR3 nucleotide sequence: TGTGCCAGCTCACTACTAGCGGTAGTAGCAGATACGCAGTATTTT.

Concerning this clone itself: Since a much larger clone is just one base distant, this may be a read error. The chain recombines TRBV10-1 with TRBJ2-7; D is unresolved. The CDR3 has 15 amino acids. Germline V gene lookup returns CDR1 WNHNN and CDR2 SYGVQD (reference sequence). V gave up 3 bases and J gave up 1 base, with 13 bases separating them. In DNA form, the CDR3 reads TGCGCCAGCAGTGAAGGAGTGGCAAGGTCCTACGAGCAGTACTTC. It specifies CASSEGVARSYEQYF.

The chain carries TRBV6-4 and TRBJ1-2; the match to TRBD1 covers 7 bases. V lost 9 bases, J lost 6 bases, and 16 bases stayed unmatched. This CDR3 is 15 amino acids long. CDR1 is MRHNA and CDR2 is SNTAGT in the germline V gene. The CDR3 nucleotides are TGTGCCAGGATAAATCACAGGGGCCCGTGGAATGGCTACACCTTC. Protein sequence: CARINHRGPWNGYTF.

This clone was observed a handful of times. The chain is built from TRBV11-2 and TRBJ1-5; TRBD1 is a possible D gene (6 bases). The CDR3 runs to 15 residues. CDR1 is SGHAT and CDR2 is FQNNGV in the germline V gene. V shed 1 base and J shed 5 bases, with 12 bases lying between them. CDR3 nucleotide sequence: TGTGCCAGCAGCTTAGCTGCAGGGGTGGATCAGCCCCAGCATTTT. Protein sequence: CASSLAAGVDQPQHF.

The chain carries TRBV30 and TRBJ2-7, with D perhaps given as TRBD1 or TRBD2 (5 bases each). The germline V gene has CDR1 GTSNPN and CDR2 SVGIG (reference sequence). The CDR3 is 13 amino acids. Trimming left V 3 bases short and J 11 bases short, with 20 bases between. The CDR3 DNA is TGTGCCTGGAGCGAAGGGACCAAGCGGAGCGAGTACTTC. Protein: CAWSEGTKRSEYF.

This clone rates as medium-sized. The rearrangement joins TRBV19 to TRBJ2-1; no firm D call. Per the germline V gene, CDR1 is LNHDA and CDR2 is SQIVND (reference sequence). V lost 9 bases to trimming and J lost 7 bases, with 10 bases between them. There are 11 residues in the CDR3. The CDR3 sequence: CASTDRNEQFF. The CDR3 DNA reads TGTGCCAGCACGGACCGGAATGAGCAGTTCTTC.

This clone is medium-sized (0.01 to 0.1%). The CDR3 spells CASSPAGTGRREQYF. For the CDR3, the DNA is TGTGCCAGCAGCCCGGCGGGGACAGGGCGTCGCGAGCAGTACTTC. This chain connects TRBV7-9 to TRBJ2-7, with 9 positions matching TRBD1. V was pared by 5 bases and J by 6 bases, with 11 bases of the junction left unmatched. CDR1 SEHNR and CDR2 FQNEAQ come from the germline V gene (reference sequence). This CDR3 comprises 15 residues.

V usage is TRBV5-1 and J usage is TRBJ2-7, with D unresolved. The length of the CDR3 is 11 residues. Trimming pared 4 bases from V and 0 bases from J, leaving 2 bases between. CDR1 is SGHRS and CDR2 is YFSETQ in the germline V gene. The CDR3 bases are TGCGCCAGCAGCCACTCCTACGAGCAGTACTTC. Translating it yields CASSHSYEQYF.

Regarding this clone: This may come from a read error, since a much larger clone is one base off. The CDR3 ends on some other residue instead of the conserved phenylalanine or tryptophan, so this is likely a read error. J is TRBJ1-5 and V is TRBV30; 7 bases match TRBD1. Germline CDR1 GTSNPN, CDR2 SVGIG (reference sequence). V dropped 0 bases and J dropped 7; count of bases not matched to a gene: 6. The CDR3 is 14 amino acids. The CDR3 spells CAWSVLTGDQPQHL. The CDR3 region has the DNA TGTGCCTGGAGTGTACTAACAGGGGACCAGCCCCAGCATCTT.

In regard to this clone: A much larger clone is a single base away; this may be a read error. The chain joins TRBV6-1 to TRBJ1-4; a weak D match, TRBD1 (5 bases). The CDR3 contains 15 residues. With 6 bases removed from V and 0 bases from J, the gap between germline ends came to 11 bases. The germline CDR1 and CDR2 sequences are MNHNS and SASEGT. In DNA, the CDR3 is TGTGCCAGCAGCGGGACTCCTTCAACTAATGAAAAACTGTTTTTT. Its translation: CASSGTPSTNEKLFF.

By share, this clone counts as medium-sized. This chain uses TRBV27 with TRBJ2-7, with D maybe TRBD1 (6 bases). Per the germline V gene, CDR1 is MNHEY and CDR2 is SMNVEV (reference sequence). V was clipped by 5 bases and J by 0 bases, with 17 bases between them. The CDR3 is made up of 16 amino acids. The chain's CDR3 is CASSTGQPAPSYEQYF. In DNA, the CDR3 is TGTGCCAGCAGTACGGGACAACCCGCTCCCTCCTACGAGCAGTACTTC.

This rearrangement joins TRBV29-1 to TRBJ2-1, with 7 bases that match TRBD1. CDR3 length: 12 amino acids. V shed 7 bases and J 5 bases; nucleotides not matched to a gene: 5. Germline CDR1 and CDR2: SQVTM and ANQGSEA. The CDR3 region is CSADRNNNEQFF. DNA of the CDR3: TGCAGCGCGGACAGGAATAACAATGAGCAGTTCTTC.

The chain couples TRBV6-8 to TRBJ2-3; D gene ambiguous. The CDR3 runs 11 residues. The V gene's germline CDR1 is MNHGY and CDR2 SAAAGT. Trimming removed 5 bases at V and 10 bases at J, with 10 bases between. CDR3 protein: CASSVRGPQYF. CDR3 nucleotides: TGTGCCAGCAGTGTCCGCGGCCCGCAGTATTTT.

Worth noting for this clone: A much larger clone lies a single base off, so this may be a read error. The rearrangement links TRBV19 to TRBJ2-5; 10 positions match TRBD1. Germline V lookup: CDR1 LNHDA, CDR2 SQIVND (reference sequence). Germline trimming cut 5 bases from V and 11 bases from J; bases unmatched to any gene: 14. The CDR3 contains 15 residues. CDR3 amino acids: CASSPRDRGTGGQYF. The CDR3 bases are TGTGCCAGTAGTCCCCGGGACAGGGGAACGGGAGGGCAGTACTTC.

This chain joins TRBV2 and TRBJ2-7; D is undetermined. The V end lost 1 base, the J end lost 4 bases, and 8 bases lay between the germline ends. This CDR3 spans 13 amino acids. CDR1 and CDR2 from the germline V gene are SNHLY and FYNNEI. This chain's CDR3 is CASSEDRDYEQYF. CDR3 bases: TGTGCCAGCAGTGAAGACAGAGATTACGAGCAGTACTTC.

This clone was counted a few times. J is TRBJ2-7 and V is TRBV9; D may be TRBD2 (5 bases). CDR3 length: 15 residues. The ends were cut back, 0 bases at V and 2 bases at J, with 12 bases in the middle. CDR1 SGDLS and CDR2 YYNGEE come from the germline V gene. The chain's CDR3 is CASSVGAGLTYEQYF. The CDR3 DNA reads TGTGCCAGCAGCGTAGGGGCGGGCCTTACCTACGAGCAGTACTTC.

This clone was seen a handful of times. V is TRBV7-3 and J is TRBJ2-1; D perhaps matches TRBD2 (7 bases). Per germline, CDR1 SGHTA and CDR2 FQGTGA. Trimming took 4 bases from V and 2 from J, leaving 15 bases between them. The CDR3 contains 16 residues. CDR3 region: CASSSTGGGAYNEQFF. The CDR3 nucleotides read TGTGCCAGCAGCTCAACTGGCGGGGGCGCCTACAATGAGCAGTTCTTC.

The genes are TRBV11-1 and TRBJ2-2; 10 bases fit TRBD1. Trimming removed 5 bases from V and 5 bases from J; junction bases left unmatched: 8. The CDR3 contains 16 residues. Germline V CDR1 and CDR2: SGHAT, FQDESV (reference sequence). For the CDR3, the DNA is TGTGCCAGCAGCCCCCGACAGGGGGCAGGGACCGGGGAGCTGTTTTTT. Translated, it gives CASSPRQGAGTGELFF.

In this sample, this clone turned up a few times. In DNA, the CDR3 is TGTGCCAGCAGTTTCATCCCGGGAGCTACCTACGAGCAGTACTTC. This translates into CASSFIPGATYEQYF. The rearrangement links TRBV28 to TRBJ2-7; possible D gene TRBD2, 6 bases. This CDR3 has 15 residues. The germline gives CDR1 MDHEN, CDR2 SYDVKM. The V and J ends lost 3 bases and 2 bases respectively, with 14 bases between them.

This clone occurred a few times. V gene TRBV11-2 combines with J gene TRBJ2-7, with D perhaps TRBD1 (6 bases). Germline lookup yields CDR1 SGHAT and CDR2 FQNNGV. Trimming stripped 6 bases from V and 3 bases from J, with 15 bases between. This CDR3 is built from 14 residues. Here the CDR3 DNA reads TGTGCCAGCAGTGAACAGGGAGCAAACTACGAGCAGTACTTC. Protein product: CASSEQGANYEQYF. Drawing the rest from reference TRBV11-2 and TRBJ2-7, the complete variable domain is EAGVAQSPRYKIIEKRQSVAFWCNPISGHATLYWYQQILGQGPKLLIQFQNNGVVDDSQLPKDRFSAERLKGVDSTLKIQPAKLEDSAVYLCASSEQGANYEQYFGPGTRLTVT.

The rearrangement links TRBV6-1 to TRBJ2-1; 11 nucleotides agree with TRBD1. The CDR3 is made up of 15 amino acids. With V trimmed by 5 bases and J by 6 bases, 6 bases remained unmatched. Germline V CDR1 and CDR2: MNHNS, SASEGT. The CDR3 sequence is CASSPGTGGVNEQFF. DNA of the CDR3: TGTGCCAGCAGTCCAGGGACAGGGGGTGTCAATGAGCAGTTCTTC.

The gene calls are TRBV27 and TRBJ2-1; a weak D match, TRBD2 (7 bases). This CDR3 is built from 18 residues. V lost 7 bases to trimming and J lost 6 bases, with 28 bases between them. Germline CDR1 MNHEY, CDR2 SMNVEV (reference sequence). CDR3 nucleotides: TGTGCCAGCACTACAAGGGGGTTACCGGGACTACCAATCAATGAGCAGTTCTTC. Amino acid sequence: CASTTRGLPGLPINEQFF.

A few counts support this clone. J is TRBJ2-5 and V is TRBV20-1; D gene ambiguous. Germline V gene sequence: CDR1 DFQATT, CDR2 SNEGSKA (reference sequence). The length of the CDR3 is 11 residues. V gave up 4 bases and J gave up 6 bases, with 9 bases separating them. Written as DNA, the CDR3 is TGCAGTGCTATTTTTTTTCAGACCCAGTACTTC. It translates to CSAIFFQTQYF.

Here the CDR3 reads CAWSGTGGSKPQHF. The CDR3 DNA is TGTGCCTGGAGTGGAACAGGGGGCAGTAAGCCCCAGCATTTT. V gene TRBV30 combines with J gene TRBJ1-5, with TRBD1 matching 9 bases. V lost 1 base to trimming and J lost 8 bases; unmatched junction nucleotides: 6. The CDR3 contains 14 residues. Germline CDR1 reads GTSNPN; CDR2 reads SVGIG (reference sequence).